What follows are 14 T cell receptor beta chains derived from one specimen sequenced in a study of kidney transplant recipient with SARS-CoV-2 infection. TCRdb re-analysed the reads in MiXCR, keeping a single row per CDR3 protein. Here the sample spans approximately 250,000 distinct CDR3 sequences, around 30% being singletons. The sequences come from a blood sample, collected at baseline and between days 110 and 120 from a kidney transplant recipient. These receptors came from a male patient aged 25 to 39 who had COVID-19 and was a kidney transplant recipient. A subset of T cells may come from the graft donor.

At least ten counts were recorded for this clonotype. This sequence joins TRBV12-5 and TRBJ1-2, with D possibly TRBD1 on 5 matching bases. The germline V gene has CDR1 LGHNT and CDR2 FRNRAP. The V gene lost 4 bases and the J gene lost 4 bases, with 22 bases spanning the gap. The CDR3 is made up of 17 amino acids. CDR3 bases: TGTGCTAGTGGTTCTTCGTTTTTGCAGGGAAAGACCTATGGCTACACCTTC. Its protein is CASGSSFLQGKTYGYTF.

This clonotype has at least ten counts. The chain joins TRBV9 to TRBJ1-3, with a tentative D call TRBD1 (5 bases). Per the germline V gene, CDR1 is SGDLS and CDR2 is YYNGEE. CDR3 length equals 17 residues. V was cut by 0 bases and J by 0 bases, with 13 bases left in between. Here the CDR3 DNA reads TGTGCCAGCAGCGTAGATCACAGGCCGAGCTCTGGAAACACCATATATTTT. Translated: CASSVDHRPSSGNTIYF. The variable domain in full, with the rest retrieved from reference TRBV9 and TRBJ1-3, is DSGVTQTPKHLITATGQRVTLRCSPRSGDLSVYWYQQSLDQGLQFLIQYYNGEERAKGNILERFSAQQFPDLHSELNLSSLELGDSALYFCASSVDHRPSSGNTIYFGEGSWLTVV.

Details on this clonotype: A read error may be the cause here, since a much bigger clone is one base away. The chain links TRBV5-4 to TRBJ1-2; D is perhaps TRBD1 (5 bases). The germline V gene encodes CDR1 SGHNT and CDR2 YYREEE (reference sequence). Trimming took 3 bases from V and 6 from J, leaving 15 bases between them. The CDR3 is made up of 14 amino acids. The chain's CDR3 is CASSSPGRNHGYTF. The CDR3 region has the DNA TGTGCCAGCAGCTCTCCGGGACGGAACCATGGCTACACCTTC. Full variable domain (missing parts from reference TRBV5-4 and TRBJ1-2): ETGVTQSPTHLIKTRGQQVTLRCSSQSGHNTVSWYQQALGQGPQFIFQYYREEENGRGNFPPRFSGLQFPNYSSELNVNALELDDSALYLCASSSPGRNHGYTFGSGTRLTVV.

A note on this clonotype: A much more abundant neighbour one base away suggests this may be a read error. The chain uses TRBV7-2 and TRBJ1-2; D is undetermined. Trimming cost V 5 bases and J 4 bases, with 23 bases left between them. The length of the CDR3 is 17 residues. The germline V gene has CDR1 SGHTA and CDR2 FQGNSA. The DNA for the CDR3 is TGTGCCAGCAGCGGCGGGGTCAGAGACGGAAAGACCTATGGCTACACCTTC. Translation gives CASSGGVRDGKTYGYTF.

This clonotype was observed at least ten times. The V call is TRBV3-1, the J call TRBJ2-5; TRBD2 matches 14 bases. The CDR3 length is 17 residues. Per the germline V gene, CDR1 is LGHDT and CDR2 is YNNKEL (reference sequence). V lost 4 bases and J lost 5; bases outside the gene matches: 9. Here the CDR3 DNA reads TGTGCCAGCAGCCCCGGACTAGCGGGGGGCGCCAGGGAGACCCAGTACTTC. Translating it yields CASSPGLAGGARETQYF.

Many counts were recorded for this clonotype. The V gene is TRBV6-5, the J gene TRBJ2-7; D remains unclear. The CDR3 is 15 amino acids. Germline CDR1 and CDR2: MNHEY and SVGAGI. V was clipped by 5 bases and J by 4 bases, with 18 bases between them. Here the CDR3 reads CASSVLGNFLYEQYV. For the CDR3, the DNA is TGTGCCAGCAGTGTTCTGGGGAACTTTCTTTACGAGCAGTACGTC.

This clonotype was observed many times. The J gene is TRBJ2-1, the V gene TRBV19; 7 bases are shared with TRBD2. After removal of 7 bases from V and 8 bases from J, the junction contained 11 bases not matched to a gene. This CDR3 comprises 14 residues. CDR1 and CDR2 from the germline V gene are LNHDA and SQIVND (reference sequence). The CDR3 protein is CASTRTARGDEQFF. CDR3 DNA sequence: TGTGCCAGTACCCGGACGGCTCGGGGGGATGAGCAGTTCTTC.

There are many counts of this clonotype. The genes are TRBV12-3 or TRBV12-4 and TRBJ1-2; weak D call: TRBD1 (6 bases). Trimming removed 7 bases from V and 5 bases from J, with 11 bases in between. This CDR3 spans 12 amino acids. The CDR3 loop is CASTRTEYGYTF. CDR3 nucleotides: TGTGCCAGCACCCGGACAGAGTATGGCTACACCTTC.

Regarding this clonotype: This sequence may be a read error, since a much larger clone differs from it by one base. V gene TRBV20-1 combines with J gene TRBJ2-7; TRBD2 matches 11 bases. The length of the CDR3 is 14 residues. Germline V CDR1 and CDR2: DFQATT, SNEGSKA (reference sequence). CDR3 DNA sequence: TGCGGTGCTCTTAGCGGGAGGGCGGGCCACGAGCAGTACTTC. It yields the protein CGALSGRAGHEQYF.

This clonotype was detected ten times or more. J is TRBJ1-5 and V is TRBV19; D gene unclear. V was clipped by 5 bases and J by 9 bases, with 11 bases between them. The germline V gene encodes CDR1 LNHDA and CDR2 SQIVND (reference sequence). The CDR3 is 12 residues long. The chain's CDR3 is CASSAPERPQHF. The CDR3 nucleotides are TGTGCCAGTAGTGCCCCTGAGAGGCCCCAGCATTTT.

This clonotype was seen repeatedly, ten times or more. The gene calls are TRBV19 and TRBJ2-7, with 7 bases lining up with TRBD2. Germline trimming cut 4 bases from V and 3 bases from J; bases unmatched to any gene: 12. The CDR3 length is 16 residues. Germline V gene data show CDR1 as LNHDA and CDR2 as SQIVND (reference sequence). CDR3 amino acids: CASSTSSGEDLYEQYF. In DNA form, the CDR3 reads TGTGCCAGTAGTACCTCAAGCGGGGAGGACCTCTACGAGCAGTACTTC.

Regarding this clonotype: The CDR3 end shows no conserved phenylalanine or tryptophan, and so a read error is likely. The genes are TRBV7-7 and TRBJ1-2; D gene unclear. The CDR3 loop spans 17 amino acids. V was cut by 3 bases and J by 4 bases, with 21 bases left in between. Looked up from germline, CDR1 is SSHAT and CDR2 is FNYEAQ (reference sequence). CDR3 nucleotides: TGTGCCAGCAGCTTCTATTGTAAGTGCCGAAAGACCTATGGCTACACCCTC. Protein: CASSFYCKCRKTYGYTL.

This chain links TRBV5-6 with TRBJ2-5; 12 bases line up with TRBD1. CDR3 length: 16 residues. CDR1 is SGHDT and CDR2 is YYEEEE in the germline V gene. V dropped 2 bases and J dropped 4; count of bases not matched to a gene: 6. The CDR3 bases are TGTGCCAGCAGCTTAGTGGGACAGGGGGCCGGAGAGACCCAGTACTTC. It specifies CASSLVGQGAGETQYF.

With respect to this clonotype: It may be a read error: a sequence one base away is much more abundant. This chain links TRBV19 with TRBJ2-1; D gene ambiguous. Germline V gives CDR1 LNHDA, CDR2 SQIVND (reference sequence). V dropped 7 bases and J dropped 8 bases, with 18 bases sitting between them. The CDR3 covers 14 residues. The CDR3: CASNGPKVGYEQFF. The CDR3 DNA reads TGTGCCAGTAACGGGCCCAAAGTGGGTTATGAGCAGTTCTTC.